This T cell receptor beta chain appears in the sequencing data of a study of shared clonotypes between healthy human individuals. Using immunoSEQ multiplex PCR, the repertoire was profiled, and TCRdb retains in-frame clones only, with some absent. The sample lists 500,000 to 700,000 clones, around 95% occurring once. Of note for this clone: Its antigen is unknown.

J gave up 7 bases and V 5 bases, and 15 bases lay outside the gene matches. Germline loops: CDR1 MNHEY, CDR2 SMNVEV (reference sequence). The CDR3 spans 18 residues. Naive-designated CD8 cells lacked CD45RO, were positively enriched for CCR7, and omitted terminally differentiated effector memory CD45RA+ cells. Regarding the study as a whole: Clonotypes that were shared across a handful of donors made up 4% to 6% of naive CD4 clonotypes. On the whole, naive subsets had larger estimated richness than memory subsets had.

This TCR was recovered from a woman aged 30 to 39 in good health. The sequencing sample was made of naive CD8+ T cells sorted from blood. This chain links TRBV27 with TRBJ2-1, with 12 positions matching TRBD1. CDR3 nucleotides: TGTGCCAGCAGTATAAATCCTCCGGGACAGGGGGCGAGAAATGAGCAGTTCTTC. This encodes CASSINPPGQGARNEQFF.